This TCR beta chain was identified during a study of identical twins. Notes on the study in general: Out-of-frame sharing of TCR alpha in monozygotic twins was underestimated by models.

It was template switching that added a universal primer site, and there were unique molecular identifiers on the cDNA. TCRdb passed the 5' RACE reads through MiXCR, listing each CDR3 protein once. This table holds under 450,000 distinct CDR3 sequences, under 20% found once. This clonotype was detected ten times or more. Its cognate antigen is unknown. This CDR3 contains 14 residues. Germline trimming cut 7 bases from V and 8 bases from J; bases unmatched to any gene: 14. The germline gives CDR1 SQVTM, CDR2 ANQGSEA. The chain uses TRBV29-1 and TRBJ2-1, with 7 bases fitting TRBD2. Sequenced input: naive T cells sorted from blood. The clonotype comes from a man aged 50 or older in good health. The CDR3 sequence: CSAAAGSGRDEQFF. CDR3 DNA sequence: TGCAGCGCCGCAGCGGGCTCTGGGAGGGATGAGCAGTTCTTC.